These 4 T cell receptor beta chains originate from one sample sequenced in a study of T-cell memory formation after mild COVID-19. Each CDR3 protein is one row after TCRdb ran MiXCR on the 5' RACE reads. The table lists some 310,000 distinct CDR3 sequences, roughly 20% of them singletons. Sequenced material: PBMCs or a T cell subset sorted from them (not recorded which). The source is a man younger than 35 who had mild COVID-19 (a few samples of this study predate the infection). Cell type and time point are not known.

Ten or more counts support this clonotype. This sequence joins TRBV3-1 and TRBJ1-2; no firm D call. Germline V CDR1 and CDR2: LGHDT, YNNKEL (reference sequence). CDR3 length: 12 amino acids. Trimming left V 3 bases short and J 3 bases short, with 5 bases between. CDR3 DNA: TGTGCCAGCAGCCAGGGAGACTATGGCTACACCTTC. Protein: CASSQGDYGYTF.

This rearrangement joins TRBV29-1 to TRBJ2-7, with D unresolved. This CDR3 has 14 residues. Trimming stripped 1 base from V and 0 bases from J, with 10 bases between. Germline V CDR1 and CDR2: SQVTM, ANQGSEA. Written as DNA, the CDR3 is TGCAGCGTTGAAGGAAGGCCAAGCTCCTACGAGCAGTACTTC. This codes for CSVEGRPSSYEQYF.

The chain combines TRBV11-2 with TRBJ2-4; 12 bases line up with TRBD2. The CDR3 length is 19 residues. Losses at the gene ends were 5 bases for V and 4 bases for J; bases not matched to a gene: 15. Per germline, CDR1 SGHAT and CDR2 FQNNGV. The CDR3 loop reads CASSPRWLAGGLAKNIQYF. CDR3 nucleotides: TGTGCCAGCAGCCCCCGGTGGCTAGCGGGGGGGCTGGCTAAAAACATTCAGTACTTC.

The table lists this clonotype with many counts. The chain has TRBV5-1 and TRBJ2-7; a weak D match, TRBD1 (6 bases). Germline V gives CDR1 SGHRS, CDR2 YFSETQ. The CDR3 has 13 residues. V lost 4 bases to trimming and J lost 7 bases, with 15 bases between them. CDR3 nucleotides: TGCGCCAGCAGCATCGATCAAACAGGGGAGCAGTACTTC. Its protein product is CASSIDQTGEQYF.